Reported below is one TCR beta chain. Shortly before study entry, within 2 weeks, exposed participants had met a COVID-19 case. This CDR3 spans 16 amino acids. Trimming shortened V by 4 bases and J by 5 bases, and 15 bases separated the two germline ends. Per germline, CDR1 SNHLY and CDR2 FYNNEI. This entry is derived from a study of blood T cell repertoires in COVID-19. Produced via immunoSEQ multiplex PCR; TCRdb's table is partial and in-frame only. This table holds around 250,000 clones, roughly 80% found once. The source material was PBMCs or T cells enriched from blood (not recorded which). The chain links TRBV2 to TRBJ1-6; TRBD1 is a possible D gene (5 bases). This receptor was obtained from a man aged 35-49 years who had been exposed to COVID-19. The DNA of the CDR3 is TGTGCCAGCAGTGTTCAAGGGAACAGGAATAATTCACCCCTCCACTTT. Amino acids: CASSVQGNRNNSPLHF.